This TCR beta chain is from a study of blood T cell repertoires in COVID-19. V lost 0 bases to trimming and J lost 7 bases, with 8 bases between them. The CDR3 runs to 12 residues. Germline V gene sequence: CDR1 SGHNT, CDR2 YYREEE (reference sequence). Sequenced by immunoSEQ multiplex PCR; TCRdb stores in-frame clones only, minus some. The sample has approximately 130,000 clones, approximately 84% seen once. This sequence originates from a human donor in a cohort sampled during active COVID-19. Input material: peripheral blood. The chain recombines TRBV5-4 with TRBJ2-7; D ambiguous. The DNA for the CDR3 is TGTGCCAGCAGCTTGGTAGGAGAGGAGCAGTACTTC. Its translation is CASSLVGEEQYF.